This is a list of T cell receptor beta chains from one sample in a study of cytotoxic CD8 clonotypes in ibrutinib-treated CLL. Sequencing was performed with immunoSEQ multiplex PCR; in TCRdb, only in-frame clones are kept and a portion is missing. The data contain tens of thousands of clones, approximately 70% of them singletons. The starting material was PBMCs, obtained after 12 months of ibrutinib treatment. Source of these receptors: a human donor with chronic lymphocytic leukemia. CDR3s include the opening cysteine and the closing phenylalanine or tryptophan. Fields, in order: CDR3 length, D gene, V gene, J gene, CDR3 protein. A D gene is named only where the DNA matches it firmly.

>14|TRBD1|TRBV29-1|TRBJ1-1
CSSAVGTGKTEAFF
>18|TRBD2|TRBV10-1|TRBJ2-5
CASSESTGLAGNQETQYF
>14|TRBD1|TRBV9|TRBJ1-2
CASSVQGAGYGYTF
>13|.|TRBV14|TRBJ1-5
CASSQESSQPQHF
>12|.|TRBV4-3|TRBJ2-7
CASSQGDSLPYF
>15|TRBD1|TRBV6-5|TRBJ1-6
CASSPGTGGNSPLHF
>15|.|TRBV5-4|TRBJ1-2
CASSPELQVLYGYTF
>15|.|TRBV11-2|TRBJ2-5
CASSPSLRGWETQYF
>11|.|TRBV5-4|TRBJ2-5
CASSLSETQYF
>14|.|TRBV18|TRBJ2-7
CASSPGTDSYEQYF
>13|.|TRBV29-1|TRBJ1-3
CSVSRDLGNTIYF
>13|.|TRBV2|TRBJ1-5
CASSDEARQPQHF
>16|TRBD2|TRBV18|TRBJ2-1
CASSPPSGGVFNEQFF
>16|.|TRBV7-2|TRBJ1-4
CASSLEVSGFGEKLFF
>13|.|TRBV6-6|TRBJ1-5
CASTRDGNQPQHF
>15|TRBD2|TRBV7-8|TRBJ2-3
CASSPSAGGRDTQYF